The T cell receptor (beta chain) under discussion was sequenced for a study of T cells in Graves' hyperthyroidism and ophthalmopathy. Authors of the study amplified TCR beta CDR3 regions from RNA transcripts. First-round RT-PCR targeting the TCR CDR3 was performed with the HTBI primer set. TCRdb redid the calling of the multiplex PCR reads with MiXCR, one entry per CDR3 protein. Of 450,000 to 700,000 distinct CDR3 sequences in the sample, 46% were seen once. Study-level points and caveats: Peripheral blood also featured most of the thyroid clonotypes expanded above 0.001.

In regard to this clonotype: The target antigen is unknown. At one end, the junction sequence differs from germline, possibly due to a read error.

There are 13 residues in the CDR3. The V gene's germline CDR1 is DFQATT and CDR2 SNEGSKA (reference sequence). Sequencing was carried out using peripheral blood or thyroid tissue (not recorded which). The genes are TRBV20-1 and TRBJ2-7; D may be TRBD1 (5 bases). The receptor was derived from a woman between 18 and 29 years old with Graves' hyperthyroidism. The CDR3 sequence: CSARDREPYEQYF. The CDR3 DNA is TGCAGTGCTCGAGACAGAGAACCTTACGAGCAGTACTTC.